This TCR beta chain emerged from a study of blood T cell repertoires in COVID-19. As for the study in general: Sites across the United States, Italy and Spain contributed samples from acute and convalescent COVID-19. T cells, B-cell-depleted T cells, or PBMCs supplied cDNA or gDNA.

Produced via immunoSEQ multiplex PCR; TCRdb's table is partial and in-frame only. Here the sample spans over 100,000 clones, around 86% being singletons. The CDR3 length is 12 residues. CDR1 and CDR2 (germline): MNHEY, SMNVEV (reference sequence). V was trimmed by 1 base and J by 10 bases, leaving 5 bases between them. In Seattle, patients joined the study during active infection and were tracked longitudinally. The TCR sequence derives from a woman in her 70s with COVID-19, enrolled during active disease. This chain uses TRBV27 with TRBJ1-6; D is uncertain. Sequenced input: peripheral blood. Here the CDR3 DNA reads TGTGCCAGCAGTTTATTGCAGTCACCCCTCCACTTT. It yields the protein CASSLLQSPLHF.